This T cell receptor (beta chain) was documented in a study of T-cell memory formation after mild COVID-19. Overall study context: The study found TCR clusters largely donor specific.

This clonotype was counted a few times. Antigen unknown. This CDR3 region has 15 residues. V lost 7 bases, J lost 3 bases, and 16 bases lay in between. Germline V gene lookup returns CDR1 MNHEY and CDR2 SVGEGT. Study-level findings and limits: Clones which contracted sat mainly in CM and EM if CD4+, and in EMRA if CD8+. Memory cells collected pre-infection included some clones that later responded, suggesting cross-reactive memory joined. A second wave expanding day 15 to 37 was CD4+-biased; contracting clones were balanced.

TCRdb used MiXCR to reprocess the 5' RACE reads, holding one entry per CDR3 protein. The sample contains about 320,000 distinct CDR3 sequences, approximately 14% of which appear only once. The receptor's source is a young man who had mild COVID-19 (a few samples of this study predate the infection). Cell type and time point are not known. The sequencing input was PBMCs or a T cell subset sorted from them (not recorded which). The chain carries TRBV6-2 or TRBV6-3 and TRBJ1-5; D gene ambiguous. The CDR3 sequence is CASTARVESNQPQHF. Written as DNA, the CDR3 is TGTGCCAGCACCGCTCGGGTGGAATCCAATCAGCCCCAGCATTTT.